The 14 T cell receptor beta chains presented below share a single source sample, sequenced in a study of cytomegalovirus exposure and HLA in healthy donors. PCR primers comprised 60 Vbeta and 13 Jbeta primers. Produced via immunoSEQ multiplex PCR; TCRdb's table is partial and in-frame only. The table shows about 160,000 clones, with about four fifths occurring only once. The source material was PBMCs. The source is a man aged 45-65 years in good health and CMV-seropositive.

V usage is TRBV27 and J usage is TRBJ2-7; no firm D call. V was cut by 5 bases and J by 6 bases, with 14 bases left in between. The CDR3 length is 13 residues. Germline-derived CDR1 and CDR2 are MNHEY and SMNVEV (reference sequence). CDR3 sequence reads: CASSLPSRSEQYF. CDR3 in DNA: TGTGCCAGCAGTCTTCCTTCCAGGTCCGAGCAGTACTTC.

This chain links TRBV11-2 with TRBJ2-4; D might be TRBD2 (6 bases). The germline gives CDR1 SGHAT, CDR2 FQNNGV. This CDR3 has 14 residues. V was trimmed by 5 bases and J by 8 bases, leaving 16 bases between them. DNA for the CDR3: TGTGCCAGCAGCCCCCGGGTAGGGGAGGACATTCAGTACTTC. It yields the protein CASSPRVGEDIQYF.

The genes are TRBV10-3 and TRBJ1-1; 7 bases match TRBD1. This CDR3 contains 15 residues. The germline gives CDR1 ENHRY, CDR2 SYGVKD. V lost 0 bases to trimming and J lost 0 bases; unmatched junction nucleotides: 1. The CDR3 DNA is TGTGCCATCAGTGAGTCGACAGGGATGAACACTGAAGCTTTCTTT. It encodes CAISESTGMNTEAFF.

The J gene is TRBJ1-3, the V gene TRBV6-1; no clear D. The germline V gene has CDR1 MNHNS and CDR2 SASEGT. The CDR3 covers 13 residues. V was shortened by 5 bases and J by 3 bases, with 8 bases between the two germline ends. CDR3 DNA sequence: TGTGCCAGCAGTACAGACGGTGGAAACACCATATATTTT. This gives the protein CASSTDGGNTIYF.

The genes are TRBV30 and TRBJ1-1; TRBD1 might be the D (5 bases). V was clipped by 0 bases and J by 5 bases, with 16 bases between them. Germline V gives CDR1 GTSNPN, CDR2 SVGIG (reference sequence). The CDR3 has 15 residues. The CDR3 region is CAWSVRGRHRTEAFF. CDR3 bases: TGTGCCTGGAGTGTACGTGGTCGGCACAGGACTGAAGCTTTCTTT.

The chain has TRBV18 and TRBJ2-7, with D possibly being TRBD2 (6 bases). Trimming took off 2 bases at V and 5 bases at J, with 13 bases between the two ends. In germline, CDR1 is KGHSH, CDR2 LQKENI. This CDR3 is built from 14 residues. Written as DNA, the CDR3 is TGTGCCAGCTCACCAGGCTTTGGAGGGGACGAGCAGTACTTC. It translates to CASSPGFGGDEQYF.

The chain carries TRBV21-1 and TRBJ2-2; TRBD2, the table's D call, was not compared with the DNA. TRBV21-1 is a pseudogene locus. This CDR3 is built from 24 residues. In DNA, the CDR3 is TGTGCCAGCAGCAAGGGGGACAGGGGGCTCGTTCGGACTAGCGGGGGGAGCTACACCGGGGAGCTGTTTTTT. Protein sequence: CASSKGDRGLVRTSGGSYTGELFF.

This clone was detected only a few times. CDR3 sequence reads: CASRRDRGLGEQYF. The CDR3 DNA reads TGTGCCAGCAGACGGGACAGGGGGCTAGGCGAGCAGTACTTC. The chain is built from TRBV27 and TRBJ2-7, with 12 bases lining up with TRBD1. CDR1 and CDR2 (germline): MNHEY, SMNVEV (reference sequence). The CDR3 is made up of 14 amino acids. Trimming took 6 bases from V and 6 from J; bases not matched to a gene: 6.

This clone was seen only a few times. The chain couples TRBV6-1 to TRBJ2-5; D remains unclear. The DNA matches TRBJ2-7 better at its end, which makes the J call doubtful. The CDR3 is 14 residues long. The germline gives CDR1 MNHNS, CDR2 SASEGT. In DNA form, the CDR3 reads TGTGCCAGCAGTGTTTCGGCAGGTGAATACGAGCAGTACTTC. Translating it yields CASSVSAGEYEQYF.

This sequence joins TRBV30 and TRBJ2-3; 8 bases fit TRBD2. With V trimmed by 5 bases and J by 0 bases, 1 base remained unmatched. Germline assignment: CDR1 GTSNPN and CDR2 SVGIG (reference sequence). The CDR3 has 13 amino acids. The chain's CDR3 is CAWASGSTDTQYF. The CDR3 region has the DNA TGTGCCTGGGCTAGCGGGAGCACAGATACGCAGTATTTT.

This clone was observed a handful of times. V usage is TRBV5-1 and J usage is TRBJ2-5; the match to TRBD2 covers 9 bases. The trim removed 1 base at V and 5 bases at J, leaving 6 bases unmatched. The CDR3 sequence is 15 residues long. Germline loops: CDR1 SGHRS, CDR2 YFSETQ. Here the CDR3 reads CASSLLAGLGETQYF. CDR3 DNA sequence: TGCGCCAGCAGCTTGCTAGCGGGGCTGGGGGAGACCCAGTACTTC. Together with reference TRBV5-1 and TRBJ2-5, the CDR3 gives the full variable domain: KAGVTQTPRYLIKTRGQQVTLSCSPISGHRSVSWYQQTPGQGLQFLFEYFSETQRNKGNFPGRFSGRQFSNSRSEMNVSTLELGDSALYLCASSLLAGLGETQYFGPGTRLLVL.

On this clone: Additional DNA sequences in this sample encode the identical CDR3. Here the CDR3 DNA reads TGTGCCAGCAGTAAGACAGGGGCGCGTCAGCCCCAGCATTTT. Residues: CASSKTGARQPQHF. This chain links TRBV7-2 with TRBJ1-5; 8 bases are shared with TRBD1. CDR1 is SGHTA, CDR2 FQGNSA, per germline. The CDR3 is 14 residues long. Germline trimming cut 6 bases from V and 6 bases from J; bases unmatched to any gene: 7. The full variable domain, rest sourced from reference TRBV7-2 and TRBJ1-5, is GAGVSQSPSNKVTEKGKDVELRCDPISGHTALYWYRQSLGQGLEFLIYFQGNSAPDKSGLPSDRFSAERTGGSVSTLTIQRTQQEDSAVYLCASSKTGARQPQHFGDGTRLSIL.

DNA for the CDR3: TGCAGCGTTGTACAGGATTTCTACGAGCAGTACTTC. The encoded protein is CSVVQDFYEQYF. This rearrangement joins TRBV29-1 to TRBJ2-7; maybe TRBD1 (5 bases). The germline V and J ends were trimmed by 4 bases and 3 bases, with 10 bases remaining between them. The CDR3 loop spans 12 amino acids. The germline V gene encodes CDR1 SQVTM and CDR2 ANQGSEA.

The chain employs TRBV29-1 and TRBJ2-5; the D is unclear. The last part of the DNA fits TRBJ2-7 better; the J call may be wrong. The V gene's germline CDR1 is SQVTM and CDR2 ANQGSEA. The CDR3 totals 15 residues. CDR3 DNA: TGCAGCGTTGAAGATCGGTCCGGTATCTCCTACGAGCAGTACTTC. Translating gives CSVEDRSGISYEQYF.